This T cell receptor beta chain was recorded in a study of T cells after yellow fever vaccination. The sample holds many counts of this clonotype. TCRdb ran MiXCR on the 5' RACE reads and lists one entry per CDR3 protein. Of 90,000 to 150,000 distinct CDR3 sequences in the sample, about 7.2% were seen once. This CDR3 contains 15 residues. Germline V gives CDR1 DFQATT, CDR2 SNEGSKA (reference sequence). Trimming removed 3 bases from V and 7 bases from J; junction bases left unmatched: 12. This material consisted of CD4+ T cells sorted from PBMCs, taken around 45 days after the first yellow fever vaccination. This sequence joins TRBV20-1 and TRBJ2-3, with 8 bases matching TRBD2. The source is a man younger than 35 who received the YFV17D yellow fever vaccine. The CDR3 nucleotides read TGCAGTGCTAGTCTCCGCCGGGGGGGCTCCAATACGCAGTATTTT. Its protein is CSASLRRGGSNTQYF.